A selection of T cell receptor beta chains follows, all from one sample in a study of blood T cell repertoires in COVID-19. Clones were sequenced by immunoSEQ multiplex PCR, and TCRdb holds only the in-frame ones, with some missing. This sample yields 110,000 to 150,000 clones, of which about 89% are seen a single time; about 11% belongs to the top ten. Sequencing input: PBMCs or T cells enriched from blood (not recorded which). Receptor source: a man in his 60s who had recovered from COVID-19. CDR3s include the opening cysteine and the closing phenylalanine or tryptophan. A D gene is named only where the DNA matches it firmly. Where a row states a size, it is once, few, many or the class of an expanded clone; other rows omit it.

d_call,j_call,clone_size,cdr3_length,v_call,cdr3_nt,cdr3_aa
TRBD1,TRBJ2-7,.,15,TRBV15,TGTGCCACCAGCAGAGATGAGGGACAGGGCTACGAGCAGTACTTC,CATSRDEGQGYEQYF
TRBD2,TRBJ2-7,.,14,TRBV3-1/TRBV3-2,TGTGCCAGCAGCCAGGAGAGCGGGGGCTACGAGCAGTACTTC,CASSQESGGYEQYF
.,TRBJ1-3,.,13,TRBV5-5,TGTGCCAGCGCAGGGGTTGGAAGAGACACCATATATTTT,CASAGVGRDTIYF
.,TRBJ2-7,.,12,TRBV5-6,TGTGCCAGCAGCTGGGCCCAGCACGAGCAGTACTTC,CASSWAQHEQYF
.,TRBJ2-7,.,15,TRBV10-3,TGTGCCATCAGTGAGTCGCAACAGACGTCCTACGAGCAGTACTTC,CAISESQQTSYEQYF
TRBD2,TRBJ2-7,once,14,TRBV3-1/TRBV3-2,TGTGCCAGCACCCAACGGGAGACTAGCGGGGGGGTGTACTTC,CASTQRETSGGVYF
.,TRBJ2-4,once,14,TRBV27,TGTGCCAGCAGTTCGGGGGTTGCCAAAAACATTCAGTACTTC,CASSSGVAKNIQYF
TRBD1,TRBJ2-7,.,16,TRBV30,TGTGCCTGGAGTGTACGGACAGGGGGTGTCTCCTACGAGCAGTACTTC,CAWSVRTGGVSYEQYF
.,TRBJ2-6,once,14,TRBV3-1/TRBV3-2,TGTGCCAGCAGCCAAGGTCGTTTGGCCAACGTCCTGACTTTC,CASSQGRLANVLTF
.,TRBJ1-5,.,18,TRBV28,TGTGCCAGCAGTCCCCGGGGGGCCGAGTCTTATAGCAATCAGCCCCAGCATTTT,CASSPRGAESYSNQPQHF